These 10 T cell receptor beta chains were all obtained from the same sample, sequenced in a study of Graves' ophthalmopathy and Graves' hyperthyroidism. The study amplified TCR beta CDR3 regions using RNA transcripts. After a first-round RT-PCR with HTBI primers, a second-round multiplex PCR was run. TCRdb re-analysed the multiplex PCR reads in MiXCR, keeping a single row per CDR3 protein. In the table there are about 390,000 distinct CDR3 sequences, about a sixth of which are singletons. Sequenced input: peripheral blood. Receptor source: an adult woman with stable Graves' hyperthyroidism.

This clonotype was seen once. CDR3 loop: CASSTRTGEYNSPLHF. CDR3 DNA sequence: TGTGCCAGTAGTACTCGGACAGGGGAGTATAATTCACCCCTCCACTTT. The chain joins TRBV19 to TRBJ1-6, with 9 bases lining up with TRBD1. The length of the CDR3 is 16 residues. J was trimmed by 4 bases and V by 4 bases; bases with no gene match: 5. CDR1 LNHDA and CDR2 SQIVND come from the germline V gene (reference sequence).

There are many counts of this clonotype. This chain connects TRBV19 to TRBJ2-7; the match to TRBD2 covers 10 bases. The CDR3 spans 14 residues. Per the germline V gene, CDR1 is LNHDA and CDR2 is SQIVND (reference sequence). Trimming took 3 bases from V and 3 from J; bases not matched to a gene: 2. The CDR3 DNA reads TGTGCCAGTAGTATCGGGACTAGCGTCTACGAGCAGTACTTC. Translation: CASSIGTSVYEQYF.

The V gene is TRBV4-1, the J gene TRBJ2-7; D tentatively fits TRBD1 or TRBD2 (5 bases each). In germline, CDR1 is MGHRA, CDR2 YSYEKL. This CDR3 is 18 amino acids long. V lost 3 bases, J lost 0 bases, and 21 bases lay in between. This CDR3 reads CASSHPTRGPSGSYEQYF. The CDR3 DNA follows: TGCGCCAGCAGCCACCCAACACGGGGCCCCTCGGGCTCCTACGAGCAGTACTTC.

This clonotype was counted ten times or more. This sequence joins TRBV7-9 and TRBJ1-5; tentatively, D is TRBD1 (6 bases). The V and J ends lost 5 bases and 5 bases respectively, with 10 bases between them. Germline loops: CDR1 SEHNR, CDR2 FQNEAQ (reference sequence). This CDR3 region has 13 residues. As DNA, the CDR3 is TGTGCCAGCAGCCAGACAGGTTATCAGCCCCAGCATTTT. Translated, it gives CASSQTGYQPQHF. The full variable domain, its missing parts supplied by reference TRBV7-9 and TRBJ1-5, is DTGVSQNPRHKITKRGQNVTFRCDPISEHNRLYWYRQTLGQGPEFLTYFQNEAQLEKSRLLSDRFSAERPKGSFSTLEIQRTEQGDSAMYLCASSQTGYQPQHFGDGTRLSIL.

This clonotype was observed many times. This chain connects TRBV6-2 or TRBV6-3 to TRBJ1-2, with TRBD1 matching 7 bases. The V gene end was trimmed by 4 bases and the J gene end by 0 bases; junction bases not matched to a gene: 14. The germline CDR1 and CDR2 sequences are MNHEY and SVGEGT. The CDR3 contains 18 residues. The CDR3, as DNA: TGTGCCAGCAGTTCTCGACAGGGAAGGACTCTGTCTAACTATGGCTACACCTTC. It specifies CASSSRQGRTLSNYGYTF.

Ten or more counts support this clonotype. One end of the junction does not line up with germline, which may come from a read error. The rearrangement links TRBV6-5 to TRBJ2-5; D possibly corresponds to TRBD1 (6 bases). The CDR3 totals 14 residues. The germline CDR1 and CDR2 sequences are MNHEY and SVGAGI. The chain's CDR3 is CASSYGGRQETKYF. CDR3 sequence (DNA): TGTGCCAGCAGTTACGGGGGCAGGCAAGAGACCAAGTACTTC.

This clonotype was observed many times. This sequence joins TRBV30 and TRBJ2-7; the D is unclear. This CDR3 is 13 amino acids long. The germline CDR1 and CDR2 sequences are GTSNPN and SVGIG (reference sequence). V gave up 2 bases and J gave up 2 bases, with 10 bases separating them. The CDR3 spells CAWSRSGTYEQYF. The DNA for the CDR3 is TGTGCCTGGAGTCGGTCCGGAACCTACGAGCAGTACTTC.

This clonotype was counted at least ten times. V and J are TRBV4-3 and TRBJ2-7, with 9 bases aligning to TRBD1. Germline V gives CDR1 LGHNA, CDR2 YSLEER. This CDR3 spans 14 amino acids. After removal of 4 bases from V and 6 bases from J, the junction contained 7 bases not matched to a gene. The CDR3 nucleotides read TGCGCCAGCAGCCGAGGGACAGGGTATGGCGAGCAGTACTTC. This gives the protein CASSRGTGYGEQYF.

This sequence joins TRBV6-1 and TRBJ1-2; TRBD1 aligns across 7 bases. J lost 4 bases, V lost 6 bases, and 11 bases had no gene match. The length of the CDR3 is 15 residues. Germline loops: CDR1 MNHNS, CDR2 SASEGT. CDR3 residues: CASSLHSTGTYGYTF. CDR3 DNA sequence: TGTGCCAGCAGCCTACACTCGACAGGGACCTATGGCTACACCTTC.

This clonotype was seen at least ten times. The genes are TRBV6-1 and TRBJ1-2; a weak D match, TRBD1 (6 bases). V lost 2 bases and J lost 9, with 13 bases in between. This CDR3 is 13 amino acids long. Per germline, CDR1 MNHNS and CDR2 SASEGT. The CDR3 reads CASSEMGTGSYTF. Here the CDR3 DNA reads TGTGCCAGCAGTGAAATGGGTACAGGGAGCTACACCTTC.